The rows below give T cell receptor beta chains drawn from one sample of a study of tumor and adjacent non-tumor tissue in lung cancer. MiXCR, applied by TCRdb to the multiplex PCR reads, yields one record per CDR3 protein. This sample has some 100,000 distinct CDR3 sequences; more than 70% occur once, and the top ten carry about 40%. Sequencing was carried out using lung tumor tissue. These TCRs come from a woman aged 60-75 years with non-small cell lung cancer. The CDR3 runs from the conserved cysteine through the conserved F or W. The D gene is left open where the match is weak. Clone size is shown for a subset of rows, as once, few, many or a class of expanded clone.

>TRBJ1-1|TRBV4-3|.|TRBD1
CASSETGGRVTEAFF
TGCGCCAGCAGCGAAACAGGGGGGCGTGTGACTGAAGCCTTCTTC
>TRBJ2-7|TRBV6-2/TRBV6-3|.|TRBD2
CTSSYPSGLLYVQYF
TGTACCAGCAGTTATCCTAGCGGGTTGTTATACGTGCAGTACTTC
>TRBJ2-1|TRBV20-1|medium-sized|.
CSARAAGPPLNSYNEQFF
TGCAGTGCTAGAGCAGCGGGTCCACCCCTTAACTCCTACAATGAGCAGTTCTTC
>TRBJ2-1|TRBV4-3|large|TRBD2
CASSQGTSGRLNEQFF
TGCGCCAGCAGCCAAGGGACTAGCGGGAGGTTGAATGAGCAGTTCTTC
>TRBJ2-7|TRBV28|.|TRBD1
CATRTGISEDEQYF
TGTGCCACCCGGACAGGGATTAGTGAGGACGAGCAGTACTTC
>TRBJ1-1|TRBV11-2|few|TRBD1
CASSIGTGGEAFF
TGTGCTAGCAGCATTGGGACAGGGGGCGAAGCTTTCTTT
>TRBJ2-3|TRBV12-3/TRBV12-4|.|.
CASRGDSVSLTDTQYF
TGTGCCAGTCGCGGGGACAGCGTGAGCCTCACAGATACGCAGTATTTT
>TRBJ1-5|TRBV20-1|once|.
CSARGVGFNQPQHF
TGCAGTGCTAGAGGGGTAGGTTTCAATCAGCCCCAGCATTTT
>TRBJ1-2|TRBV28|.|.
CGSSLGGSLYYGYTF
TGTGGCAGCAGTCTAGGGGGGAGCCTGTATTATGGTTACACCTTC
>TRBJ2-7|TRBV11-2|.|TRBD1
CVNNMTGYGQYF
TGTGTCAACAACATGACAGGGTACGGGCAGTATTTC